The 3 T cell receptor beta chains reported below all come from one sample, sequenced in a study of OX40 agonist ivuxolimab in advanced cancers. Sequencing was performed with immunoSEQ multiplex PCR; in TCRdb, only in-frame clones are kept and a portion is missing. The table has about 54,000 clones, about 89% seen once; the top ten hold roughly 12%. Sequencing used CD4+ or CD8+ T cells sorted from blood, obtained in a trial of the OX40 agonist ivuxolimab. The receptors stem from an adult with an advanced solid tumor such as melanoma, head and neck, liver or kidney cancer.

The chain is built from TRBV18 and TRBJ2-5, with 8 bases that match TRBD1. V dropped 2 bases and J dropped 6; count of bases not matched to a gene: 8. From germline, CDR1 is KGHSH and CDR2 LQKENI. This CDR3 has 15 amino acids. The CDR3 nucleotides are TGTGCCAGCTCACCAGGGGCAGGGGGCGTAAAGACCCAGTACTTC. It translates to CASSPGAGGVKTQYF. The full variable domain, in which reference TRBV18 and TRBJ2-5 provide the parts outside the CDR3, is NAGVMQNPRHLVRRRGQEARLRCSPMKGHSHVYWYRQLPEEGLKFMVYLQKENIIDESGMPKERFSAEFPKEGPSILRIQQVVRGDSAAYFCASSPGAGGVKTQYFGPGTRLLVL.

This clone appeared once. V gene TRBV9 combines with J gene TRBJ2-1; TRBD2 aligns across 13 bases. The CDR3 runs to 15 residues. Germline CDR1 SGDLS, CDR2 YYNGEE. V was clipped by 0 bases and J by 8 bases; unmatched bases: 2. In DNA, the CDR3 is TGTGCCAGCAGCGTAGGGGGACTAGCGGGATATGAGCAGTTCTTC. Residues: CASSVGGLAGYEQFF.

The chain combines TRBV18 with TRBJ2-2, with 7 positions matching TRBD1. This CDR3 comprises 15 residues. The germline CDR1 and CDR2 sequences are KGHSH and LQKENI. Losses at the gene ends were 6 bases for V and 5 bases for J; bases not matched to a gene: 9. The DNA of the CDR3 is TGTGCCAGCTCGCAGGGGACAGCGATTACCGGGGAGCTGTTTTTT. The encoded protein is CASSQGTAITGELFF.